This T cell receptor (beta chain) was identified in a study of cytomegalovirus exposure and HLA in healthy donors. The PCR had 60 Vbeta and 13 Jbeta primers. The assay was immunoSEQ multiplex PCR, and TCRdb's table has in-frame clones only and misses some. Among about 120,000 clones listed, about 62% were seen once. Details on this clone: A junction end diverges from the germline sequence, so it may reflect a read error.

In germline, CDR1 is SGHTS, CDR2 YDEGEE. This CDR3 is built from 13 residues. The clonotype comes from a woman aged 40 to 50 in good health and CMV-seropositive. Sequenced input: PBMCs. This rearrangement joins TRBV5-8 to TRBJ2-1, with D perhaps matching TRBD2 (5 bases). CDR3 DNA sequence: TGTGCCCGCAGCTTGGGCCAGCGGCTAGAGCAGTTCTTC. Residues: CARSLGQRLEQFF.